These 10 T cell receptor beta chains were all obtained from the same sample, sequenced in a study of CD8 T cells in ankylosing spondylitis. Findings and caveats of the study: Among TCR beta sequences, a motif of fewer than 10 highly homologous variants appeared characteristic of ankylosing spondylitis blood.

Their target antigens are unknown. TCRdb fed the 5' RACE reads into MiXCR, producing one record per CDR3 protein. The data hold more than 500,000 distinct CDR3 sequences, with about 5.7% observed a single time. Sample: blood, either unsorted or a sorted T cell fraction (not recorded which). The receptors derive from a male donor with ankylosing spondylitis.

In its sample, this clonotype was seen many times. CDR3 sequence (DNA): TGTGCCAGCTCACGAGATAGGGGAAACACCGGGGAGCTGTTTTTT. Its translation is CASSRDRGNTGELFF. V usage is TRBV18 and J usage is TRBJ2-2; tentatively, D is TRBD1 (5 bases). Germline lookup yields CDR1 KGHSH and CDR2 LQKENI. Trimming removed 4 bases at V and 2 bases at J, with 11 bases between. The CDR3 is 15 amino acids.

This clonotype was seen at least ten times. The rearrangement uses TRBV20-1 and TRBJ2-4; D may be TRBD2 (6 bases). Germline V CDR1 and CDR2: DFQATT, SNEGSKA (reference sequence). This CDR3 has 14 residues. V was shortened by 6 bases and J by 2 bases, with 14 bases between the two germline ends. In DNA form, the CDR3 reads TGCAGTGCGTTTCGGGGGAATCCCAAAAACATTCAGTACTTC. Protein sequence: CSAFRGNPKNIQYF.

This clonotype has only a few counts. V is TRBV5-1 and J is TRBJ2-7, with 12 bases identical to TRBD2. From germline, CDR1 is SGHRS and CDR2 YFSETQ. This CDR3 region has 15 residues. V lost 3 bases, J lost 5 bases, and 6 bases stayed unmatched. CDR3 sequence reads: CASSSLAGGPHEQYF. CDR3 nucleotides: TGCGCCAGCAGCTCCCTAGCGGGGGGGCCCCACGAGCAGTACTTC.

This clonotype was recorded at least ten times. The chain is built from TRBV9 and TRBJ2-7, with TRBD1 matching over 9 bases. Per germline, CDR1 SGDLS and CDR2 YYNGEE. The CDR3 has 16 residues. J lost 0 bases, V lost 3 bases, and 7 bases had no gene match. The CDR3: CASSERTGEYSYEQYF. Here the CDR3 DNA reads TGTGCCAGCAGCGAGCGGACAGGGGAATACTCCTACGAGCAGTACTTC.

This clonotype was seen many times. The V and J genes are TRBV12-3 or TRBV12-4 and TRBJ2-3; the D gene is possibly TRBD1 (5 bases). The CDR3 contains 15 residues. With 3 bases removed from V and 0 bases from J, the gap between germline ends came to 10 bases. CDR3 loop: CASSFSDTSTDTQYF. The CDR3 bases are TGTGCCAGCAGTTTTTCGGACACTAGCACAGATACGCAGTATTTT.

Many counts were recorded for this clonotype. The chain is built from TRBV6-2 or TRBV6-3 and TRBJ2-1, with D tentatively TRBD2 (5 bases). CDR1 and CDR2 (germline): MNHEY, SVGEGT. This CDR3 region has 14 residues. V lost 2 bases and J lost 5, with 10 bases in between. The CDR3 reads CASSYRGPHNEQFF. CDR3 sequence (DNA): TGTGCCAGCAGTTACCGAGGGCCTCACAATGAGCAGTTCTTC.

In this sample, this clonotype turned up many times. The rearrangement uses TRBV7-3 and TRBJ2-3; D is unclear. The CDR3 runs 15 residues. Between the trimmed V and J ends, which lost 4 bases and 5 bases, there was a span of 16 bases. Germline lookup yields CDR1 SGHTA and CDR2 FQGTGA. CDR3 nucleotides: TGTGCCAGCAGCTCCCAGCCCAAACCAGGAGATACGCAGTATTTT. Amino acids: CASSSQPKPGDTQYF.

Ten or more counts support this clonotype. The CDR3 here is CSARLGTGRGYTF. CDR3 DNA: TGCAGTGCTAGACTAGGGACAGGCCGGGGCTACACCTTC. The V gene is TRBV20-1, the J gene TRBJ1-2; 8 bases line up with TRBD1. Trimming removed 2 bases from V and 8 bases from J; junction bases left unmatched: 7. CDR1 is DFQATT, CDR2 SNEGSKA, per germline (reference sequence). The CDR3 is 13 amino acids.

This clonotype was seen many times. The chain is built from TRBV12-3 or TRBV12-4 and TRBJ1-6; TRBD1 is a possible D gene (5 bases). The CDR3 consists of 15 residues. V gave up 1 base and J gave up 6 bases, with 10 bases separating them. CDR3 residues: CASSLEGTLNSPLHF. DNA of the CDR3: TGTGCCAGCAGTTTAGAGGGGACCCTTAATTCACCCCTCCACTTT.

This clonotype was counted at least ten times. The chain uses TRBV13 and TRBJ2-2, with D uncertain. Deletions cut 8 bases from V and 0 bases from J, with 7 bases between. Germline values: CDR1 PRHDT, CDR2 FYEKMQ (reference sequence). The CDR3 has 13 amino acids. CDR3: CASGRSNTGELFF. The DNA for the CDR3 is TGTGCCAGCGGCCGATCGAACACCGGGGAGCTGTTTTTT.